Listed below are T cell receptor beta chains from one sample, sequenced in a study of blood T cell repertoires in COVID-19. Generated by immunoSEQ multiplex PCR, the TCRdb table keeps only in-frame clones and is missing some. The sample consists of under 150,000 clones, approximately 81% of them appearing once. The sample was peripheral blood. The receptors here all came from a man in his forties or fifties with acute or convalescent COVID-19. Each CDR3 is given with its conserved first and last residue. The D gene is left open where the match is weak. Clone size is stated in some rows and not others, as once, few, many or a class when expanded.

12	.	TRBV5-4	TRBJ2-1	.	TGTGCCAGCAGCCTAAATAGTTTGGAGCAGTTCTTC	CASSLNSLEQFF
17	.	TRBV6-2/TRBV6-3	TRBJ2-3	TRBD2	TGTGCCAGCAGTTACCCAGGACTAGCGGGGGGGCGAAATACGCAGTATTTT	CASSYPGLAGGRNTQYF
18	.	TRBV4-1	TRBJ2-7	.	TGCGCCAGCAGCCAAGCGGCCGCAGGGATGGGGTTGGGCTACGAGCAGTACTTC	CASSQAAAGMGLGYEQYF
15	.	TRBV9	TRBJ1-1	TRBD1	TGTGCCAGCAGCGTAGACTCAGGGGGTCCCACTGAAGCTTTCTTT	CASSVDSGGPTEAFF
16	.	TRBV7-3	TRBJ2-3	TRBD2	TGTGCCAGCAGCACGGGACTAGCGGGGGACGTAGATACGCAGTATTTT	CASSTGLAGDVDTQYF
16	.	TRBV7-9	TRBJ2-1	.	TGTGCCAGCAGCTTTTCAGGGGGCGGGGGCACCAATGAGCAGTTCTTC	CASSFSGGGGTNEQFF
18	once	TRBV5-3	TRBJ2-1	TRBD2	TGTGCCAGAAGCCGGATGGGACTAGCGGGACCCTCCTACAATGAGCAGTTCTTC	CARSRMGLAGPSYNEQFF
14	.	TRBV18	TRBJ1-1	.	TGTGCCAGCTCACCATCACCGGGGGGCACTGAAGCTTTCTTT	CASSPSPGGTEAFF
14	.	TRBV11-2	TRBJ2-3	TRBD1	TGTGCCAGCAGCTGGGACAGGGAGATAGATACGCAGTATTTT	CASSWDREIDTQYF
14	.	TRBV9	TRBJ1-4	TRBD1	TGTGCCAGCAGCCGAGGACAGGGTAGTGAAAAACTGTTTTTT	CASSRGQGSEKLFF
15	.	TRBV20-1	TRBJ2-3	TRBD2	TGCAGTGCAAGTCCTAGCGGGGGGATAACAGATACGCAGTATTTT	CSASPSGGITDTQYF
14	once	TRBV18	TRBJ1-5	.	TGTGCCAGCTCAACTAGGGACACAGTGGAGCCCCAGCATTTT	CASSTRDTVEPQHF
14	.	TRBV4-1	TRBJ2-7	.	TGCGCCAGCAGCCAAGACTCGGGGATAACTGAGCAGTACTTC	CASSQDSGITEQYF
17	.	TRBV5-1	TRBJ2-5	TRBD2	TGCGCCAGCAGCTTGTCCGGGCGGCGGGGGGGCCAAGAGACCCAGTACTTC	CASSLSGRRGGQETQYF
14	.	TRBV20-1	TRBJ2-2	TRBD2	TGCAGTGCTAGTTGGGGAGGGTCTACCGGGGAGCTGTTTTTT	CSASWGGSTGELFF
14	.	TRBV11-2	TRBJ2-3	.	TGTGCCAGCAGCTTAAGCGGTGCGTTAGATACGCAGTATTTT	CASSLSGALDTQYF
15	few	TRBV6-2/TRBV6-3	TRBJ2-5	TRBD2	TGTGCCAGCAGTTGGACTAGCGGGGGGGCAGAGACCCAGTACTTC	CASSWTSGGAETQYF
20	.	TRBV7-6	TRBJ2-3	TRBD2	TGTGCCAGCAGCCCAAGACTAGCGGGGGGGCCGGTGTTCCCTTCAGATACGCAGTATTTT	CASSPRLAGGPVFPSDTQYF
13	.	TRBV12-3/TRBV12-4	TRBJ2-5	.	TGTGCCAGCATGGCTAGAGTCCAAGAGACCCAGTACTTC	CASMARVQETQYF
15	.	TRBV13	TRBJ2-1	TRBD1	TGTGCCAGCAGTCCGGACAGGGGACGGAACAATGAGCAGTTCTTC	CASSPDRGRNNEQFF
14	few	TRBV11-2	TRBJ2-7	.	TGTGCCAGCAGCTCGATACGTACAGGCTACGAGCAGTACTTC	CASSSIRTGYEQYF
13	.	TRBV11-2	TRBJ2-7	.	TGTGCCAGCAGCTTTGAGATCTCCTACGAGCAGTACTTC	CASSFEISYEQYF
16	.	TRBV4-2	TRBJ2-2	TRBD2	TGTGCCAGCAGCCAATCCAGCGGGGGGGCCGGCGGGGAGCTGTTTTTT	CASSQSSGGAGGELFF
12	.	TRBV29-1	TRBJ2-1	.	TGCAGCGTTGCATCCAATTTTAATGAGCAGTTCTTC	CSVASNFNEQFF
12	few	TRBV11-2	TRBJ2-7	.	TGTGCCAGCAGCTCTACAGGGTGGGAGCAGTACTTC	CASSSTGWEQYF
14	.	TRBV6-5	TRBJ2-2	.	TGTGCCAGCAGAGCGGCCTTTAACACCGGGGAGCTGTTTTTT	CASRAAFNTGELFF
16	.	TRBV7-9	TRBJ2-7	TRBD1	TGTGCCAGCAGCTTAGTGACAGGGCCCCCGTCCTACGAGCAGTACTTC	CASSLVTGPPSYEQYF
13	once	TRBV12-3/TRBV12-4	TRBJ2-7	TRBD2	TGTGCCAGCAGTATGGGGACTAGCAGTGAGCAGTACTTC	CASSMGTSSEQYF
15	.	TRBV5-1	TRBJ1-1	TRBD1	TGCGCCAGCAGCGGAAGGACAGGCGGAGGGACTGAAGCTTTCTTT	CASSGRTGGGTEAFF
13	.	TRBV5-6	TRBJ2-7	TRBD2	TGTGCCAGCAGCTCGGGACTACCCTACGAGCAGTACTTC	CASSSGLPYEQYF
13	.	TRBV29-1	TRBJ1-1	.	TGCAGCGTTGGATGGAGGGGTCGTACTGAAGCTTTCTTT	CSVGWRGRTEAFF
16	.	TRBV19	TRBJ2-7	.	TGTGCCAGTAGTTCGCGTTGGGACACGGCTAACTACGAGCAGTACTTC	CASSSRWDTANYEQYF
13	.	TRBV19	TRBJ1-6	.	TGTGCCAGTAGTATTGAACAGTCTTCACCCCTCCACTTT	CASSIEQSSPLHF
15	.	TRBV7-2	TRBJ2-4	TRBD2	TGTGCCAGCAGCCCGAGGATAGCGGGGCATCACATTCAGTACTTC	CASSPRIAGHHIQYF
14	.	TRBV7-9	TRBJ1-6	.	TGTGCCAGCAGCCTGGACAGTTTATCTTCACCCCTCCACTTT	CASSLDSLSSPLHF
13	.	TRBV18	TRBJ2-3	.	TGTGCCAGCTCACCACCATCTAGAGATACGCAGTATTTT	CASSPPSRDTQYF
13	.	TRBV7-2	TRBJ1-5	.	TGTGCCAGCAGCTTAACGAGTGATCAGCCCCAGCATTTT	CASSLTSDQPQHF
14	.	TRBV9	TRBJ2-7	TRBD2	TGTGCCAGCAGCGTAGCTAGCGGGGGCGCCGAGCAGTACTTC	CASSVASGGAEQYF
15	.	TRBV3-1/TRBV3-2	TRBJ2-2	.	TGTGCCAGCAGCCATGGCGGGGTGAACACCGGGGAGCTGTTTTTT	CASSHGGVNTGELFF
17	.	TRBV18	TRBJ2-5	.	TGTGCCAGCTCGCGAAGGGGGGGGCCGCCTGTGAAAGAGACCCAGTACTTC	CASSRRGGPPVKETQYF
15	.	TRBV3-1/TRBV3-2	TRBJ1-3	.	TGTGCCAGCAGCCGCGGGACCCTAGCAGGAAACACCATATATTTT	CASSRGTLAGNTIYF
16	.	TRBV19	TRBJ2-4	TRBD1	TGTGCCAGTAGTATCGACCGGACAGGGCCCAAAAACATTCAGTACTTC	CASSIDRTGPKNIQYF
13	.	TRBV19	TRBJ2-1	TRBD2	TGTGCCAGTAGTTCTGGACTAGCGGGCGAGAAGTTCTTC	CASSSGLAGEKFF
15	.	TRBV7-3	TRBJ2-1	.	TGTGCCAGCAGCCTGGACAGCGATACATACAATGAGCAGTTCTTC	CASSLDSDTYNEQFF
16	.	TRBV4-2	TRBJ2-2	TRBD2	TGTGCCAGCAGCCCACTAGCGGAGATGGACACCGGGGAGCTGTTTTTT	CASSPLAEMDTGELFF